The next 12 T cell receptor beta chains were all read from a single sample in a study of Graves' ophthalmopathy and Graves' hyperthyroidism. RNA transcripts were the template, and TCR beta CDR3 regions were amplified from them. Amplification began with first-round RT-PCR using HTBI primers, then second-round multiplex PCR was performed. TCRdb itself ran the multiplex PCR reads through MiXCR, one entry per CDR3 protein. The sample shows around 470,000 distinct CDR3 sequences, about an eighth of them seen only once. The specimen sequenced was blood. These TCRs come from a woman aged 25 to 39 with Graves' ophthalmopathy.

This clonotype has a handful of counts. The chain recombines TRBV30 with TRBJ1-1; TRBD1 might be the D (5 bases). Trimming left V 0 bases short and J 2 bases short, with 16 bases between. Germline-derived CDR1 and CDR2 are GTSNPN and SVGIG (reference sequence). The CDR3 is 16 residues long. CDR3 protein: CAWSVLRQGLNTEAFF. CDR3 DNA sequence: TGTGCCTGGAGTGTACTTCGTCAGGGACTTAACACTGAAGCTTTCTTT.

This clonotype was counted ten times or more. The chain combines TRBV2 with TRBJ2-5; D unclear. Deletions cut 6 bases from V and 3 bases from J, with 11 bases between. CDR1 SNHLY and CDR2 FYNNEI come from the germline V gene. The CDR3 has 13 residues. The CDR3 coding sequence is TGTGCCAGCAGAGTCGGGCGGAAAGAGACCCAGTACTTC. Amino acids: CASRVGRKETQYF. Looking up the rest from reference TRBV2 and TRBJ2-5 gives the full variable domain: EPEVTQTPSHQVTQMGQEVILRCVPISNHLYFYWYRQILGQKVEFLVSFYNNEISEKSEIFDDQFSVERPDGSNFTLKIRSTKLEDSAMYFCASRVGRKETQYFGPGTRLLVL.

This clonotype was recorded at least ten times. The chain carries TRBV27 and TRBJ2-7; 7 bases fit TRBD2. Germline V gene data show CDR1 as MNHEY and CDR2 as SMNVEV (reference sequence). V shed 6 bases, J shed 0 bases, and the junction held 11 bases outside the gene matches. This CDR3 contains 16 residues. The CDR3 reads CASRKPGRLSSYEQYF. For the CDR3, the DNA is TGTGCCAGCAGGAAACCCGGGAGGCTAAGCTCCTACGAGCAGTACTTC.

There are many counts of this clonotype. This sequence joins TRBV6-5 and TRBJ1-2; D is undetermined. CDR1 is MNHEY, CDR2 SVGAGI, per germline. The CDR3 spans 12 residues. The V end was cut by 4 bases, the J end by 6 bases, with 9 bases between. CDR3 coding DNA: TGTGCCAGCAGTTGGGCTCCTAATGGCTACACCTTC. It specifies CASSWAPNGYTF.

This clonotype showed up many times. CDR3 region: CASRNVAGVGEQYF. CDR3 nucleotides: TGTGCCAGCCGGAACGTAGCGGGAGTGGGAGAGCAGTACTTC. The V gene is TRBV12-3 or TRBV12-4, the J gene TRBJ2-7; TRBD2 agrees at 9 bases. Germline trimming cut 8 bases from V and 7 bases from J; bases unmatched to any gene: 12. The CDR3 totals 14 residues.

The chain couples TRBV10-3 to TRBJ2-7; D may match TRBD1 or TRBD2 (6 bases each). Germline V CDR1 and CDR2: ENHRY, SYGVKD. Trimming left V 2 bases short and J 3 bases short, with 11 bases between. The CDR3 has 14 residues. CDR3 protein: CAISETRGDYEQYV. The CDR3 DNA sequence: TGTGCCATCAGTGAGACGAGGGGGGACTACGAGCAGTACGTC.

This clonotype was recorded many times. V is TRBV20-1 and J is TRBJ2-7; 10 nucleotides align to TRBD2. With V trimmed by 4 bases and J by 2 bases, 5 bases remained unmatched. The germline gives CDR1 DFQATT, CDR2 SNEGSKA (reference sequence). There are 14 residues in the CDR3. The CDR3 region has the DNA TGCAGTGCTACTCGGACTAGCGGAGCCTACGAGCAGTACTTC. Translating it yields CSATRTSGAYEQYF.

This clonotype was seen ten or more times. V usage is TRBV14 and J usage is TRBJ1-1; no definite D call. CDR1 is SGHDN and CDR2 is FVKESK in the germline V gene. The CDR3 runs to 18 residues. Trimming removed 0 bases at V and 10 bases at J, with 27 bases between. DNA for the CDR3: TGTGCCAGCAGCCAAGATGGCGGAGTCTCCCGGACTCTAGATGGAGCTTTCTTT. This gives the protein CASSQDGGVSRTLDGAFF.

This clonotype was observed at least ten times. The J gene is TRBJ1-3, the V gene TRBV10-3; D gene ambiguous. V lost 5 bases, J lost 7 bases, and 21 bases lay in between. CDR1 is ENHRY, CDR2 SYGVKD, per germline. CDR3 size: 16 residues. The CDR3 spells CAISSGPSSFRNTIYF. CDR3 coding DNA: TGTGCCATCAGTTCGGGTCCGTCCAGTTTTAGGAACACCATATATTTT.

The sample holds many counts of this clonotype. In nucleotides, the CDR3 is TGTGCCAGCACCGAGGGGGGCACCGGGTATGGCTACACCTTC. Translated, it gives CASTEGGTGYGYTF. V gene TRBV12-3 or TRBV12-4 combines with J gene TRBJ1-2; possibly TRBD1 for D (6 bases). The CDR3 contains 14 residues. V was trimmed by 7 bases and J by 5 bases, leaving 17 bases between them.

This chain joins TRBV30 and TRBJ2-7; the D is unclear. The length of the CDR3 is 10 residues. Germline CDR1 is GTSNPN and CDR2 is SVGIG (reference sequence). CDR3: CAADGYEQYF. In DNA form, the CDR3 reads TGTGCTGCTGACGGTTACGAGCAGTACTTC.

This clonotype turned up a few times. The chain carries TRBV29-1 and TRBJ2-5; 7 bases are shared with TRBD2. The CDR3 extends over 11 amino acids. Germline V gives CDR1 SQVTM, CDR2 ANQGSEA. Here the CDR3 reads CSNLGGETQYF. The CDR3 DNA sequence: TGCAGTAACCTGGGAGGGGAGACCCAGTACTTC.